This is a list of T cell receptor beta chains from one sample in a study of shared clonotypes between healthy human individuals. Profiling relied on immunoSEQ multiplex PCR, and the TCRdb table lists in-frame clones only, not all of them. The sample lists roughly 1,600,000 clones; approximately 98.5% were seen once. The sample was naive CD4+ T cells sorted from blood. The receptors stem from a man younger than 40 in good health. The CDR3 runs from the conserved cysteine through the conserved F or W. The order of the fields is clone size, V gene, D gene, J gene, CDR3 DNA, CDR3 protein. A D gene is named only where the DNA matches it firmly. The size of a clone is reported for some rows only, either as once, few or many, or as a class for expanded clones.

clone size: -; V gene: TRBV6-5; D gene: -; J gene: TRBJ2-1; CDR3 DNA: TGTGCCAGCAGTTACACCGGAGATTCCTACAATGAGCAGTTCTTC; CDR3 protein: CASSYTGDSYNEQFF
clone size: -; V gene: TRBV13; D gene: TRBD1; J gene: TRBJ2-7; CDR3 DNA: TGTGCCAGCAGCTTAGGCCGGGACAGGGGGTTTAGGGCTAAATACGAGCAGTACTTC; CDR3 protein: CASSLGRDRGFRAKYEQYF
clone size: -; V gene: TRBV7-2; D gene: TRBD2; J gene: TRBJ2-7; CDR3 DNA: TGTGCCAGCAGAGCGGGACCGTACGAGCAGTACTTC; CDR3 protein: CASRAGPYEQYF
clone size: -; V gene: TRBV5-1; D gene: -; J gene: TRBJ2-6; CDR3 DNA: TGCGCCAGCAGCCGGACTGGGGTGAGGTCCCTCTCTGGGGCCAACGTCCTGACTTTC; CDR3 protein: CASSRTGVRSLSGANVLTF
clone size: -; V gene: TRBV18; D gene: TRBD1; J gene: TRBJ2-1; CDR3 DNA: TGTGCCACCCCACAGGGACAGGGTCCCCCAAGCTCCTACAATGAGCAGTTCTTC; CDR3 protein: CATPQGQGPPSSYNEQFF
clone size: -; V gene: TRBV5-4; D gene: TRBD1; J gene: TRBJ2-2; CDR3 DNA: TGTGCCAGCAGCCTTACAGGGGGCGGGGAGCTGTTTTTT; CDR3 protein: CASSLTGGGELFF
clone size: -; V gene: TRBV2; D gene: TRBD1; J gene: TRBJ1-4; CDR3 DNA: TGTGCCAGCAGCTGGGGACAGAAAGAAAAACTGTTTTTT; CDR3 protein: CASSWGQKEKLFF
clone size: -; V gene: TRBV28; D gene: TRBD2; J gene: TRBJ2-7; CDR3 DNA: TGTGCCAGCAGCCACCTCGGACTAGGCACCTACGAGCAGTACTTC; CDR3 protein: CASSHLGLGTYEQYF
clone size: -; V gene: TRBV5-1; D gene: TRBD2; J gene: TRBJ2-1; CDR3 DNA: TGCGCCAGCAGCTTGCTAGCGGGGGAGTCCTACAATGAGCAGTTCTTC; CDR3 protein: CASSLLAGESYNEQFF
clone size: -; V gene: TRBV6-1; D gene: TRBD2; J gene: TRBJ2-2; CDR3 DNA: TGTGCCAGCAGTGGGCTAGCGGGAGGGAACACCGGGGAGCTGTTTTTT; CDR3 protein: CASSGLAGGNTGELFF
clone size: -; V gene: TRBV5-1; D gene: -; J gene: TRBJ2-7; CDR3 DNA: TGCGCCAGCAACGTCGGGAAAACGGGAACAACCTACGAGCAGTACTTC; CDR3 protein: CASNVGKTGTTYEQYF
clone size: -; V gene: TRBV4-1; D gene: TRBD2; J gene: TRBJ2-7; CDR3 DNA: TGCGCCAGCAGCCAAGGGACTAGCGGAACCTACGAGCAGTACTTC; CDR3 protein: CASSQGTSGTYEQYF
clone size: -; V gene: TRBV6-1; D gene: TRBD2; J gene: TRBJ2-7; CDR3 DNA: TGTGCCAGCAGTGAACCGGGGAGGGTATCCTACGAGCAGTACTTC; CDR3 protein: CASSEPGRVSYEQYF
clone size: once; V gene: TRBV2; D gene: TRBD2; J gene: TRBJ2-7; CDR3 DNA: TGTGCCAGCCAAACCGGGACTAGCGGCACCCGGGGCTACGAGCAGTACTTC; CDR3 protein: CASQTGTSGTRGYEQYF
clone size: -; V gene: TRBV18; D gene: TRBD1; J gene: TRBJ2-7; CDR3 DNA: TGTGCCAGCTCACCACTTGAGCCCACCGGGACAGGGGGTATCCACGAGCAGTACTTC; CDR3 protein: CASSPLEPTGTGGIHEQYF
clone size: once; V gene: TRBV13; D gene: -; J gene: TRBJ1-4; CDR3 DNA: TGTGCCAGCAGCTTATTGGGCCCAGGCGCAGAAGAAAAACTGTTTTTT; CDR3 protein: CASSLLGPGAEEKLFF
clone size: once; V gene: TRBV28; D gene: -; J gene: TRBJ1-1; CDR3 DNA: TGTGCCAGCACCGCCCCTGATCAGAACACTGAAGCTTTCTTT; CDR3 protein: CASTAPDQNTEAFF
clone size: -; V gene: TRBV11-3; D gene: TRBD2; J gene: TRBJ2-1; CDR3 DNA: TGTGCCAGCAGCTTAGATAGGCTTAGCGGGAGCCACTACAATGAGCAGTTCTTC; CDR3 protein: CASSLDRLSGSHYNEQFF
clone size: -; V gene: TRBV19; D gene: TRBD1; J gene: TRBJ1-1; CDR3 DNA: TGTGCCGCAAGAACGAGGGACAGCACTGAAGCTTTCTTT; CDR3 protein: CAARTRDSTEAFF
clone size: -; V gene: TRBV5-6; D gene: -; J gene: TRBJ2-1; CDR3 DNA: TGTGCCAGCAGCTTGCCCTTACCCAAAGGGGTCTACAATGAGCAGTTCTTC; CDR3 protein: CASSLPLPKGVYNEQFF
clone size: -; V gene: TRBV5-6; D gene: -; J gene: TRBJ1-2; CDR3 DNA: TGTGCCAGCAGCCCACCCCAGAACTATGGCTACACCTTC; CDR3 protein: CASSPPQNYGYTF
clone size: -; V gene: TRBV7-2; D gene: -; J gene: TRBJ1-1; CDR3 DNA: TGTGCCAGCAGCTTAGGTTCCAGACTGAACACTGAAGCTTTCTTT; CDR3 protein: CASSLGSRLNTEAFF
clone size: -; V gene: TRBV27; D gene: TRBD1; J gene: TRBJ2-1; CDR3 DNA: TGTGCCAGCACCCGGACAGGGCTTTACAATGAGCAGTTCTTC; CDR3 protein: CASTRTGLYNEQFF
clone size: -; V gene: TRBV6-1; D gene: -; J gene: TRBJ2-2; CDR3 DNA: TGTGCCAGCAGTGAACAGGGGCACACCGGGGAGCTGTTTTTT; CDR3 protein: CASSEQGHTGELFF
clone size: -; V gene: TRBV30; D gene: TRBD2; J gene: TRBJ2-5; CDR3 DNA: TGTGCCTGGAGCGAACTAAATAGCCGGACTAGCGGGAAAGAGACCCAGTACTTC; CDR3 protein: CAWSELNSRTSGKETQYF
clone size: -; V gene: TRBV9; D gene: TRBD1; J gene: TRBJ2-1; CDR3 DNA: TGTGCCAGCAGCGAATACTCCGGGACAGTCTACAATGAGCAGTTCTTC; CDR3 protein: CASSEYSGTVYNEQFF
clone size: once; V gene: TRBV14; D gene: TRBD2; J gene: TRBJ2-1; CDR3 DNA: TGTGCCAGCAGTCCGGGACTAGCGGACAGATCCTACAATGAGCAGTTCTTC; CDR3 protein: CASSPGLADRSYNEQFF
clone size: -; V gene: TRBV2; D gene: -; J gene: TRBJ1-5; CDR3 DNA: TGTGCCAGCAAGCAGGGTGGTCAGCCCCAGCATTTT; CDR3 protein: CASKQGGQPQHF
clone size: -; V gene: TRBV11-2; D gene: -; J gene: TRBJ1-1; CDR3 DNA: TGTGCCAGCACCTTCGGGGTTGGGCCTGAAGCTTTCTTT; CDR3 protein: CASTFGVGPEAFF
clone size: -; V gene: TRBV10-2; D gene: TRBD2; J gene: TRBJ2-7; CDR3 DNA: TGCGCCAGCAGTGAGATTGTACTAGCGGGAGATTCCTACGAGCAGTACTTC; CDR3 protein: CASSEIVLAGDSYEQYF
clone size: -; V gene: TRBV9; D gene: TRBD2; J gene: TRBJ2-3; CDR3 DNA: TGTGCCAGCAGCGTTGAGGGACTAGCGCCAAGCACAGATACGCAGTATTTT; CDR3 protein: CASSVEGLAPSTDTQYF
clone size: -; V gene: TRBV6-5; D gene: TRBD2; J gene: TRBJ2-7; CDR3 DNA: TGTGCCAGCAGGCGACTAGCGGAGTCCTACGAGCAGTACTTC; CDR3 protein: CASRRLAESYEQYF
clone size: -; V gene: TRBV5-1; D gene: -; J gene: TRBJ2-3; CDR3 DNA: TGCGCCAGCCGCACAGGGCGCACAGATACGCAGTATTTT; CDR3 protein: CASRTGRTDTQYF
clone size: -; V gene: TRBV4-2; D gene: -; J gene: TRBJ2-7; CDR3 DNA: TGTGCCAGCAGCCAAGACGGCCAGGGACTCTCCGAGCAGTACTTC; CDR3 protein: CASSQDGQGLSEQYF
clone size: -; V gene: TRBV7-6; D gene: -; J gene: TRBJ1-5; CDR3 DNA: TGTGCCAGCAGCTTATTTGGGCGGGGTAATCAGCCCCAGCATTTT; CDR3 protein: CASSLFGRGNQPQHF
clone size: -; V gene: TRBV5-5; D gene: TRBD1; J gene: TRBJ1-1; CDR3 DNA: TGTGCCAGCAGCCATATCGGGGACAGGAGCACTGAAGCTTTCTTT; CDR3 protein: CASSHIGDRSTEAFF
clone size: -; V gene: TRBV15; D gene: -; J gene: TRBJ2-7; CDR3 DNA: TGTGCCACCAGCAGAGAGAAGGCGGGGCAGCAGTACTTC; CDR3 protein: CATSREKAGQQYF
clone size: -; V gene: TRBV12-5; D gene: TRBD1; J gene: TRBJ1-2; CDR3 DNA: TGTGCTAGTGGTTTCCAGGGGGCGCATGGCTACACCTTC; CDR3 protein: CASGFQGAHGYTF
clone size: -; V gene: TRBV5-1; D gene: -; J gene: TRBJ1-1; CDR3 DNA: TGCGCCAGCAGCCCCTCACAGGGCACGAGGAACACTGAAGCTTTCTTT; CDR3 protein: CASSPSQGTRNTEAFF
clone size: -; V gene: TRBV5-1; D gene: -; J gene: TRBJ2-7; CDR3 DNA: TGCGCCAGCAGCTTGGTTCAGAGCCGCTCCTACGAGCAGTACTTC; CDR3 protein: CASSLVQSRSYEQYF
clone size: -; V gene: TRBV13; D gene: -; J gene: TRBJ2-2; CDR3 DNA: TGTGCCAGCAGCTACGGACTTGTGGGGGAGCTGTTTTTT; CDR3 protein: CASSYGLVGELFF
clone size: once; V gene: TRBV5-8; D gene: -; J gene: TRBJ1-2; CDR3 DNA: TGTGCCAGCAGCCAGAAACGGGATGGCTACACCTTC; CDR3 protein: CASSQKRDGYTF
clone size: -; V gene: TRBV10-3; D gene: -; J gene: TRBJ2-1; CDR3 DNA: TGTGCCATCAGTGAATACAATGAGCAGTTCTTC; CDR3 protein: CAISEYNEQFF
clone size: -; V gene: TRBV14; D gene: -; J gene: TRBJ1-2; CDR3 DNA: TGTGCCAGCAGCCAAGAAAGAAGGACGCGGAGCGGGTACTATGGCTACACCTTC; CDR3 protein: CASSQERRTRSGYYGYTF
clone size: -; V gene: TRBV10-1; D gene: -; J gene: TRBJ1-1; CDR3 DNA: TGCGCCAGCAGTGAGTTTTTCGGAGGGACCGGACACTCGAACACTGAAGCTTTCTTT; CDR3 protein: CASSEFFGGTGHSNTEAFF
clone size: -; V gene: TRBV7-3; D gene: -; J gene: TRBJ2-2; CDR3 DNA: TGTGCCAGCAGCTCGAGCACCGGGGAGCTGTTTTTT; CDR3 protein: CASSSSTGELFF
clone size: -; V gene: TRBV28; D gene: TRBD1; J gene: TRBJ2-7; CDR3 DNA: TGTGCCAGCAGTTGGGACAGGGAGACCCCAAACCGGCACTTC; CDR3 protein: CASSWDRETPNRHF
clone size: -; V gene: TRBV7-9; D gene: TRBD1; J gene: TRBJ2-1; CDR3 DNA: TGTGCCAGCAGCCCCGGGACAGGGGACAATGAGCAGTTCTTC; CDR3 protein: CASSPGTGDNEQFF
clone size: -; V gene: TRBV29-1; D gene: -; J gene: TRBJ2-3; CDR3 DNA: TGCAGCGTTGTGGGCTCTGAGGGTGGCCCAGATACGCAGTATTTT; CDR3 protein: CSVVGSEGGPDTQYF
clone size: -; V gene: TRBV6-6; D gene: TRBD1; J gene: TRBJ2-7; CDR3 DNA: TGTGCCAGCAGTTCCCGGGACAGGGGCTACGAGCAGTACTTC; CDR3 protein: CASSSRDRGYEQYF
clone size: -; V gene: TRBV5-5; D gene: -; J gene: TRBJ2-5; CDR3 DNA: TGTGCCAGCAGCTTGGTTTCCTCGGATAGTCAGACCCAGTACTTC; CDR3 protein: CASSLVSSDSQTQYF
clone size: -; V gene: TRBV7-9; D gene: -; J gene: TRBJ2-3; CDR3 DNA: TGTGCCAGCAATCCTGTGCCGGGAGTGGACACAGATACGCAGTATTTT; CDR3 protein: CASNPVPGVDTDTQYF
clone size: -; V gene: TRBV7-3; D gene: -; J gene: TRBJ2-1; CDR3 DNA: TGTGCCAGCAGCTCACAGGCGCCGCCGTTTAATGAGCAGTTCTTC; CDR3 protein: CASSSQAPPFNEQFF
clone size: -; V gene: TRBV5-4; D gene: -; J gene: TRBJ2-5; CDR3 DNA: TGTGCCAGCAGGGATGGGTACCAAGAGACCCAGTACTTC; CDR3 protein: CASRDGYQETQYF